The T cell receptor (beta chain) described here comes from a study of T cell responses to AZD1222 COVID-19 vaccine (dated by TCRdb to the early 2020s). Regarding the complete study: AZD1222 recipients with second doses at about 4 weeks or about 12 weeks were pooled, because spike-specific TCR depth and breadth did not differ between schedules. TCR sequencing covered over 230 trial participants: 207 given two doses of AZD1222 and around 25 given two doses of MenACWY control vaccine. Trial participants were enrolled by age into subgroups of 18-55, 56-69 and 70-plus years, and around 150, 28 and 57 TCR-sequenced participants, respectively, were included in these subgroups.

The CDR3 regions of human TCRbeta chains were subjected to immunosequencing. The published analysis was carried out like this. Repertoire TCRs were checked for matches against a reference library of SARS-CoV-2-specific TCRs that had been generated using the MIRA antigen-specificity platform. Breadth meant the fraction of unique TCRs that were SARS-CoV-2-associated, whereas depth meant the fraction of total T cells that were SARS-CoV-2-associated. Each spike-specific TCR was assigned to its reactive spike region and to a CD4 or CD8 class using the MIRA data. Log10-transformed breadth and depth values were compared by one-way ANOVA with Sidak's multiple comparisons tests. The table was pulled from immuneACCESS by TCRdb, which kept in-frame rearrangements only. Such tables lose some clones; where checked, under half of the loss comes from unresolved V genes, and the rest has no known cause. V, J and clone size reflect that table, while D and trimming were determined from the DNA. A total of 110,000 to 150,000 clones appear in this sample, over 85% of them only once. Clones ranked in the top ten supply about 5.1% of the sample.

A remark on this clone: Its antigen has not been determined. No quality values exist for individual bases; no much larger clone is one base distant.

Inclusive of the bounding cysteine and phenylalanine, the CDR3 is 15 residues long. Kept here is only the CDR3 DNA, which spans 45 bases and is read in frame from base 1. The germline V gene encodes CDR1 SGHNT and CDR2 YYREEE (reference sequence). Relative to germline, V is missing 6 bases and J is missing 0 bases, with 7 bases of the junction outside any gene match. Broader findings and caveats from the paper: Spike-specific TCR breadth and depth rose significantly after two AZD1222 doses compared with day 0 and with MenACWY recipients. Participants were mostly white British, with more females than males. The authors suggested clonal diversity may have been underestimated. Nearly half of unique spike-specific TCRs reportedly recognized epitopes outside regions mutated in the B.1.351 and B.1.1.7 variants. The vaccine-associated CD4 TCRs covered the entire spike protein, and the dominant responses fell in regions 160-218 and 743-854. No day 14 peak-response samples were available, so repertoires were characterized only after the peak T cell response. Conclusions about previously exposed vaccinees are limited, since just five to seven AZD1222 recipients were seropositive for SARS-CoV-2 at baseline. In the small 56-69-year group, the increase in depth fell short of significance, most likely because of low power.

Sample time point, as interpreted from the label and publication: baseline before first vaccination. Vaccinee samples came from UK trials COV001 and COV002, including a single-blind randomized controlled phase 2/3 trial of AZD1222 (ChAdOx1 nCoV-19) in healthy adults. For TCRbeta chain sequencing, PBMC samples from trial participants were taken at day 0 and at day 28 after the second dose. The specimen was peripheral blood, collected on day 0 of AZD1222 vaccination. The sequence derives from an adult in good health. The chain is made from TRBV5-4 and TRBJ2-3; TRBD1 agrees with 7 junctional bases. The CDR3 reads as follows: CASNLKTGSTDTQYF. Read as DNA, the sequence is TGTGCCAGCAATTTAAAGACAGGGAGCACAGATACGCAGTATTTT. The full variable domain, completed from the reference TRBV5-4 and TRBJ2-3 proteins outside the CDR3, reads ETGVTQSPTHLIKTRGQQVTLRCSSQSGHNTVSWYQQALGQGPQFIFQYYREEENGRGNFPPRFSGLQFPNYSSELNVNALELDDSALYLCASNLKTGSTDTQYFGPGTRLTVL.